The clone carrying this T cell receptor (beta chain) was detected a few times. These data belong to a study of human T cells and chemical hapten exposure. Time point indicated: pre-sensitization, week 0. Indicated treatment: therapeutic diphenylcyclopropenone sensitization with weekly scalp DPC. Germline V CDR1 and CDR2: SGHRS, YFSETQ. The length of the CDR3 is 14 residues. The V and J ends lost 6 bases and 1 base, in that order; junction bases with no gene match: 6. TCRdb recomputed calls from the RACE reads with MiXCR, one row per CDR3 protein. The sample has tens of thousands of distinct CDR3 sequences; approximately 13% are singletons.

The V and J genes are TRBV5-1 and TRBJ2-7, with 8 bases that match TRBD1. Sequenced here: whole blood, sampled in connection with sensitization to the hapten diphenylcyclopropenone (DPC). This receptor was taken from a woman aged 25 to 39 with alopecia areata. Some clones in this sample may be carry-over from other donors' samples. For the CDR3, the DNA is TGCGCCAGCAAGGGGCAGGGGGCATCCTACGAGCAGTACTTC. It encodes CASKGQGASYEQYF.